This TCR beta chain derives from a study of blood T cell repertoires in COVID-19. On the study more broadly: There were acute and convalescent COVID-19 samples, and they came from the United States, Italy and Spain. The cDNA or gDNA used as material had been derived from T cells, B-cell-depleted T cells, or PBMCs.

Original processing methods: Amplification from reference gene primers served as the basis for estimated nucleated cell counts. Generated by immunoSEQ multiplex PCR, the TCRdb table keeps only in-frame clones and is missing some. The V and J calls and the clone size are those of that table, but D and trimming were determined from the DNA. The sample consists of 90,000 to 100,000 clones, approximately 84% of them appearing once. The V segment lost 8 bases and the J segment 0 bases; nucleotides outside the gene matches: 13. The CDR3 runs 17 residues. Germline CDR1 is MNHEY and CDR2 is SMNVEV (reference sequence).

The V call is TRBV27, the J call TRBJ2-7, with 10 nucleotides matching TRBD2. The clonotype originates from a man aged 55 to 69 with acute or convalescent COVID-19. Sequenced material: peripheral blood. CDR3 region: CASYSLAGGPSSYEQYF. CDR3 DNA: TGTGCCAGCTACTCCTTAGCGGGAGGTCCCAGCTCCTACGAGCAGTACTTC.